This T cell receptor beta chain was profiled in a study of response to subunit inactivated influenza vaccine (dated by TCRdb to 2017 to 2018). Background on the whole study: Deep quantitative T cell receptor repertoire profiling was used in the study to track responses to a trivalent subunit inactivated influenza vaccine. What the study reported, not specific to this receptor: The authors suggested that each seasonal influenza vaccination may recruit only a limited number of new T cells.

The library came from RT-PCR. TCRdb shows the sequencer as Illumina HiSeq 2500. In-frame beta chains were kept once TCRdb had trimmed the public reads at Q25 with fastp and called clones with MiXCR. Identical CDR3 protein sequences are pooled into one entry, listed with their most common genes and DNA. This sample has more than 550,000 distinct CDR3 sequences in its table, and about an eighth of those were observed once. The ten top clones hold more than 8.5% of the sample. In its sample, this clonotype was seen many times. The clone's antigen remains unknown. Per-nucleotide qualities are absent, and no much larger clonotype sits a single base away. From the cysteine up to the phenylalanine, the CDR3 has a length of 15 residues. Only CDR3 DNA remains: 45 bases, in frame from the first base. Via the germline V gene, CDR1 is SGHAT and CDR2 FQNNGV. Germline trimming: 4 bases from V, 7 bases from J; junction bases outside gene matches: 7.

This receptor was taken from a man aged 50 or older who received an inactivated influenza vaccine. Donor details come from another sample of the same person, matched by shared clones. The sequence links TRBV11-2 to TRBJ2-7, and 13 junctional nucleotides match TRBD2. This material consisted of PBMCs from blood, taken on the day of vaccination. The nucleotide sequence is TGTGCCAGCAGCTGGGGACTAGCGGGATTAGGGGAGCAGTACTTC. Its protein reads: CASSWGLAGLGEQYF.